The present T cell receptor (beta chain) was sequenced within a study of shared clonotypes between healthy human individuals. V was trimmed by 3 bases and J by 1 base, leaving 1 base between them. The CDR3 has 12 residues. Germline V gene sequence: CDR1 WSHSY, CDR2 SAAADI. Assay: immunoSEQ multiplex PCR; the TCRdb copy retains only in-frame clones and omits some. The sample consists of more than 2 million clones, around 95% of them appearing once. On this clone: Other DNA sequences in the sample encode the same CDR3.

The source material was naive CD4+ T cells sorted from blood. As to subset: CD45RA+ positively selected. This TCR came from a man younger than 35 in good health. This chain connects TRBV10-2 to TRBJ1-5; D uncertain. For the CDR3, the DNA is TGCGCCAGCAGTGACAGCAATCAGCCCCAGCATTTT. Translating it yields CASSDSNQPQHF.